This T cell receptor beta chain was recorded in a study of blood T cell repertoires in COVID-19 (dated by TCRdb to 2018 to 2021). With respect to the entire study: The collaborator samples originated in the United States, Italy and Spain and spanned the acute and convalescent phases of COVID-19. Subjects who had been exposed to COVID-19, were actively infected with it, or had recovered from it provided the deeply sampled blood TCRbeta repertoires that made up the dataset. The prospective study material was composed of cDNA or gDNA derived from T cells, B-cell-depleted T cells, or PBMCs. Sample metadata almost always included a de-identified subject ID, COVID-19 status, age in years and sex. The repertoires were made available in a free public database intended to serve as a resource for research on the immune response to SARS-CoV-2. The samples were drawn from the first 160 participants of the ongoing ImmuneRACE study and from some 1,300 subjects provided by 6 global collaborators. Where HLA class I and class II types were available, the types were taken from metadata supplied by the sample provider, not from assay-based typing. Here is what the overall study found, with its caveats: How much clinical and demographic metadata was included differed by source and by participant, and the metadata was provided uncurated.

One collaborating source in Seattle enrolled patients while the patients were actively infected and followed the patients over time throughout the course of disease. Each collaborating institution followed its own protocols to collect whole blood in K2EDTA tubes. For TCRbeta analysis, collaborator samples were shipped as frozen whole blood, as isolated PBMCs, or as DNA extracted from either sample type. TCRbeta CDR3 regions were amplified from genomic DNA using the immunoSEQ Assay, a bias-controlled multiplex PCR. Processing in the source paper ran as follows. The number of nucleated cells in each sample was estimated from the amplification of reference gene primers within the assay. Sequence reads were collapsed and filtered to measure the absolute abundance of every unique TCRbeta CDR3 rearrangement. For each sample, productive Simpson clonality was calculated by taking the square root of Simpson's diversity index across productive rearrangements. TCRdb obtained this table from immuneACCESS and retained in-frame rearrangements with V and J assigned. These tables miss some clones; where compared with another copy, unresolved V genes account for less than half of the shortfall, and the remainder is unexplained. D and trimming were read from the DNA, whereas the V and J calls and clone size are those reported in that table. The sample yields fewer than 300,000 clones; around 85% were counted once. 0.7% to 0.9% of the sample is taken by the ten largest.

From a lookup of the germline V gene, CDR1 and CDR2 are ENHRY and SYGVKD. Here V drops 0 bases and J drops 7 bases, and the junction holds 4 bases not matched to any gene. Spanning cysteine to phenylalanine, the CDR3 consists of 17 amino acids. Only CDR3 DNA is held: 51 bases, read in frame from base 1. This clone was recorded only once. This receptor's antigen is unknown. No much larger clone is present one base from it, and per-base qualities are unavailable. Sequences were obtained from peripheral blood. The rearranged segments are TRBV10-3 and TRBJ2-1; 15 central nucleotides agree with TRBD2. This receptor was obtained from a human donor with COVID-19, enrolled during active disease. The donor label of this sample is uncertain. The CDR3 reads CAISESGLAGGWNEQFF. The nucleotide sequence is given as TGTGCCATCAGTGAGTCCGGACTAGCGGGAGGGTGGAATGAGCAGTTCTTC.